This T cell receptor (beta chain) was found in a study of T-cell reconstitution after alpha-beta-depleted transplantation in children. Trimming cost V 5 bases and J 8 bases; bases outside gene matches: 9. CDR1 is MNHEY and CDR2 is SMNVEV in the germline V gene (reference sequence). There are 14 residues in the CDR3. Preparation of the TCRbeta library involved a method that used unique molecular identifiers. TCRdb reanalysed the PCR reads using MiXCR and keeps one entry per CDR3 protein. Counted here are about 270,000 distinct CDR3 sequences, 9.9% occurring once; the ten biggest clones make up over 9.5%.

The specimen was PBMCs from the stem cell graft donor, collected from the stem cell graft. This receptor was obtained from a human donor who donated a stem cell graft to a child with SCID. This chain links TRBV27 with TRBJ2-1; 7 positions agree with TRBD1. The DNA for the CDR3 is TGTGCCAGCAGTCCGGGACAGTTAGTCTATGAGCAGTTCTTC. Residues: CASSPGQLVYEQFF.